This T cell receptor beta chain was found in a study of cytomegalovirus exposure and HLA in healthy donors. Study-level results: After further analysis at a later stage, under 20,000 TCR beta sequences were associated with HLA alleles at 0.05 false discovery rate. Accurate prediction of most subjects' HLA-A and HLA-B alleles from TCR beta sequences was reported. The study recorded 150 to 200 TCR beta chains that were cytomegalovirus-associated.

With regard to this clone: What it binds is unknown.

V was trimmed by 5 bases and J by 3 bases, leaving 19 bases between them. Germline CDR1 reads SGHTA; CDR2 reads FQGNSA. This CDR3 comprises 16 residues. PCR amplification relied on 60 Vbeta primers (plus 13 Jbeta primers). Repertoires were generated with immunoSEQ multiplex PCR, while TCRdb's copy carries only in-frame clones and drops some. The table lists 100,000 to 150,000 clones, about 9.4% of them singletons. The chain uses TRBV7-2 and TRBJ1-2; no clear D gene. The source of this sequence is a woman in her thirties or forties in good health and CMV-seropositive. The specimen was PBMCs. CDR3 nucleotide sequence: TGTGCCAGCAGCGCCTTCCCGGGAGGGATTTACTATGGCTACACCTTC. Its protein is CASSAFPGGIYYGYTF.